This entry features one TCR beta chain sequence. Its antigen is still unknown. The memory T cells were sequenced right after ex vivo isolation, without culture. The repertoire was sequenced with immunoSEQ multiplex PCR; TCRdb's copy has only in-frame clones and lacks some. This repertoire shows about 75,000 clones, around four fifths found once; its top ten account for about 0.5%. V was trimmed by 9 bases and J by 4 bases, leaving 17 bases between them. The CDR3 length is 14 residues. The source of the sample is a study of CD4 T cell repertoires in COVID-19. Study outcomes and limitations: Some SARS-CoV-2 clonotypes, between about 6.5 and 28%, recurred in SARS-CoV and/or HKU1 cultures. Suggested intraclonal diversification: top SARS-CoV-2-reactive clonotypes appeared in two or three memory subsets.

The chain joins TRBV5-3 to TRBJ2-4, with a weak D call TRBD2 (5 bases). TRBV5-3 is an ORF, and what it does is uncertain. Specimen: CD4+ T cells from peripheral blood, collected after recovery from COVID-19. The TCR sequence derives from a human donor who had COVID-19. The CDR3 DNA sequence: TGTGCCATCCCGGGAACCCGAACTAAAAACATTCAGTACTTC. This encodes CAIPGTRTKNIQYF.